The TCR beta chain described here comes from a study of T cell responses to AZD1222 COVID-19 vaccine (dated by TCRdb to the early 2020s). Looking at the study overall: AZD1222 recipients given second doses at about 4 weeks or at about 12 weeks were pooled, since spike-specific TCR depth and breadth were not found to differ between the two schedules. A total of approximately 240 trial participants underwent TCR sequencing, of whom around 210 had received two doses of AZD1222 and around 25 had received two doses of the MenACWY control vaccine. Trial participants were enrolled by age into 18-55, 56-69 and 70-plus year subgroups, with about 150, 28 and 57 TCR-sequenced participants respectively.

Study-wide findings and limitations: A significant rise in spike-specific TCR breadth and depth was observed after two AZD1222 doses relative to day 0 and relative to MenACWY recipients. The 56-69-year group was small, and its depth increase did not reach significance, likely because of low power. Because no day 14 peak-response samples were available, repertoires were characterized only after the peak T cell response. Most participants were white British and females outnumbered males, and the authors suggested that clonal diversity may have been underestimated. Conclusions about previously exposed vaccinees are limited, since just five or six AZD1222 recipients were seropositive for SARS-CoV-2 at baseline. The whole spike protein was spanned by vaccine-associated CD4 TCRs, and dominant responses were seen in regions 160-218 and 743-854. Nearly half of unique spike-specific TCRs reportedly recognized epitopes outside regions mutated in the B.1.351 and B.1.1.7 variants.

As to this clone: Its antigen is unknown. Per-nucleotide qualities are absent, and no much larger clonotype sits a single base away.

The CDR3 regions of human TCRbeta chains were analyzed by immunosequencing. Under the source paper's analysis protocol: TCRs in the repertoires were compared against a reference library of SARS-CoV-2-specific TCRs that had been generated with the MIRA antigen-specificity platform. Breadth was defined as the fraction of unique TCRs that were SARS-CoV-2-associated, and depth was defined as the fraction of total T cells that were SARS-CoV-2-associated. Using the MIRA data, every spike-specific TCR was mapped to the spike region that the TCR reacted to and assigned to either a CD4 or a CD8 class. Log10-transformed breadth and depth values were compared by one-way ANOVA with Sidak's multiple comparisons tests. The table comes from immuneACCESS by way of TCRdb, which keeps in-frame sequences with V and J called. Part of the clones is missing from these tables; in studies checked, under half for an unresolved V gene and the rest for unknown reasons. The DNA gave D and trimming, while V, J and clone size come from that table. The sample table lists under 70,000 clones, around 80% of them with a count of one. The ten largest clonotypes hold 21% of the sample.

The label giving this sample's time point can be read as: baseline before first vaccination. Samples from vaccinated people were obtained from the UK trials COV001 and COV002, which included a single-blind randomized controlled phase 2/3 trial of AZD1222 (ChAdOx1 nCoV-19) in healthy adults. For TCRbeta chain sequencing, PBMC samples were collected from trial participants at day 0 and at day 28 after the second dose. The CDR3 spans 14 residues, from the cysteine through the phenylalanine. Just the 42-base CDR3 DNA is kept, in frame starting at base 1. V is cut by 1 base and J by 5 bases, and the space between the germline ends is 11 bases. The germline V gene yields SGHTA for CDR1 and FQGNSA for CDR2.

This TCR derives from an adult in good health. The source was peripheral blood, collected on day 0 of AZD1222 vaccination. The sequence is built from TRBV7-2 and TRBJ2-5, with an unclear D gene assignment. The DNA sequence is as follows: TGTGCCAGCAGCTTAGGGGCCGCCCGCGAGACCCAGTACTTC. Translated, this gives CASSLGAARETQYF.